Listed here is a single T cell receptor beta chain. What this receptor recognizes is not known. No much larger clonotype is one base removed from it; base qualities were not supplied. Relative to germline, V is missing 3 bases and J is missing 0 bases, with 3 bases of the junction outside any gene match. Taken from cysteine to phenylalanine, the CDR3 has 15 residues. Only the CDR3 region is kept as DNA, spanning 45 bases read in frame from base 1. In the germline V gene, CDR1 corresponds to SGHDT and CDR2 to YYEEEE. The data stem from a study of hypomethylating agent response in myelodysplastic syndrome (dated by TCRdb to about 2021). In the study overall: The hypomethylating agent given was azacitidine in 8 of 11 patients and decitabine in 3 of 11 patients. Complete response or hematologic improvement counted as response, and patients meeting neither criterion were classed as non-responders. The cohort included 8 or 9 male and a couple of female myelodysplastic syndrome patients. Patients had a mean age of about 78 +/- 6.2 years, and a diploid cytogenetic profile was the most common. Roughly 6 patients responded with complete response or hematologic improvement, and a few patients were non-responders. TET2 was the most frequent mutation, present in about 45% of the 11 patients.

The investigation overall reported the following: Novel clonotypes were found to emerge more often in responders, whereas more contracted clonotypes were observed in non-responders after treatment. Richness, rarefaction diversity and clonality did not change significantly after hypomethylating agent treatment, across all patients or within response groups. Healthy control donors were not age-matched to MDS patients, which could have impacted the MDS versus healthy comparison. Only around ten patients were analyzed, making the cohort small. A possible recognition of novel MDS antigens by the shared GLIPH2 clusters was not confirmed and needs experimental validation.

Receptor amplification or capture employed the immunoSEQ multiplex PCR assay. Each sample was run at survey resolution as two replicates of around 200 ng apiece, for a total of roughly 400 ng of DNA. Using multiplex PCR primers aimed at V and J genes, the hsTCRB kit picked up rearranged TCRB sequences in genomic DNA. The first PCR used the QIAGEN Multiplex PCR Kit for 25 to 40 cycles to amplify the CDR3 region. A second PCR of seven to eight cycles attached sample barcodes and Illumina adapters to each replicate. Pooled libraries were quantified with a QuantStudio 6 and the KAPA library quantification kit. Approximately 15 pM of pooled libraries were sequenced on an Illumina MiSeq with 156-cycle single-end reads and a 15-cycle index read. From the authors' description of their analysis: VDJdb annotation flagged approximately 1.8% of around 160,000 unique clonotypes as previously reported viral-epitope-specific. The immunoSEQ Data Assistant and immunoSEQ Analyzer converted raw reads into normalized, annotated TCRB repertoires. Clonotype analysis used the immunarch R package version 0.6.5 and BioAnalyzer. Richness was estimated after downsampling every repertoire to the clone count of the smallest repertoire. Fisher's exact tests classified clonotypes as expanded, contracted or novel, with novel meaning zero frequency before treatment. Significantly changed CDR3 beta sequences were clustered with GLIPH2 at simulation_depth=1000 and kmer_min_depth=3, and CDR3s shorter than five residues were left out. This is the immuneACCESS table as TCRdb keeps it, with only in-frame sequences that have V and J called. A part of the clones is gone; compared with another copy, unresolved V genes explain less than half, and the rest is unexplained. The V and J calls and clone size were taken over from that table, and D and trimming were inferred from the DNA. The sample contains more than 9,000 clones, 83% of them found a single time. Around 4.1% of the sample comes from the top ten.

T-cell subsets were not sorted, and bulk bone marrow was analyzed instead. Bone marrow from about a dozen myelodysplastic syndrome patients, collected before and after hypomethylating agent therapy, underwent immunosequencing of the TCR beta CDR3 regions. For longitudinal repertoire tracking, every patient provided one baseline bone marrow and two to three bone marrows collected at different post-treatment timepoints. Genomic DNA was extracted from whole bone marrow, and quality was checked by TapeStation, NanoDrop OneC and PicoGreen assays. The sequencing used bone marrow, collected before or after starting hypomethylating agent treatment for myelodysplastic syndrome (not recorded which). The V and J genes are TRBV5-6 and TRBJ2-1; the central 7 bases match TRBD2. This clonotype originated in a human donor with myelodysplastic syndrome. Here is the DNA: TGTGCCAGCAGCTGGGGACTACCCTCCTACAATGAGCAGTTCTTC. Protein translation: CASSWGLPSYNEQFF.